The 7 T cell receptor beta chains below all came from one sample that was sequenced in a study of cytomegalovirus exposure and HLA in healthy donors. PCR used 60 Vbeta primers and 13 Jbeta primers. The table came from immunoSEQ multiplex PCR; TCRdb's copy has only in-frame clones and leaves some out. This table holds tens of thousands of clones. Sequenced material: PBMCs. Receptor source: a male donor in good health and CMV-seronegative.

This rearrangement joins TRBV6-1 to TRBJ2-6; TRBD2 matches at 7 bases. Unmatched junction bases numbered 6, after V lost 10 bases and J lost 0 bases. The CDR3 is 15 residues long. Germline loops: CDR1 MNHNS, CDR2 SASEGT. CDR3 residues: CATRTGGSGANVLTF. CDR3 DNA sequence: TGTGCCACTCGAACGGGGGGCTCTGGGGCCAACGTCCTGACTTTC.

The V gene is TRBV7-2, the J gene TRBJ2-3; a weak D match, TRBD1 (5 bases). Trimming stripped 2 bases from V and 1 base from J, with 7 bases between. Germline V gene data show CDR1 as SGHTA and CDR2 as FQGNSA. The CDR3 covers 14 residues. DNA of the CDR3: TGTGCCAGCAGCTTATTACAGGGCACAGATACGCAGTATTTT. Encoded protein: CASSLLQGTDTQYF.

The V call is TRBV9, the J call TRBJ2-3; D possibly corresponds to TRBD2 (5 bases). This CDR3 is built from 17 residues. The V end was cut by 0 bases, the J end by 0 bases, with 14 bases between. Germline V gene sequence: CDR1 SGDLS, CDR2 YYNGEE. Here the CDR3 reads CASSVGGATPSTDTQYF. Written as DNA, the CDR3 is TGTGCCAGCAGCGTAGGGGGAGCCACGCCTAGCACAGATACGCAGTATTTT.

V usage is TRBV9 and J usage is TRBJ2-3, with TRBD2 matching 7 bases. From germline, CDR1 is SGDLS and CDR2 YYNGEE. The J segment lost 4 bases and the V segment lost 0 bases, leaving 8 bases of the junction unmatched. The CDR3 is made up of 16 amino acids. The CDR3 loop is CASSVGARAGADTQYF. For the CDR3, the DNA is TGTGCCAGCAGCGTAGGGGCTCGGGCGGGAGCAGATACGCAGTATTTT.

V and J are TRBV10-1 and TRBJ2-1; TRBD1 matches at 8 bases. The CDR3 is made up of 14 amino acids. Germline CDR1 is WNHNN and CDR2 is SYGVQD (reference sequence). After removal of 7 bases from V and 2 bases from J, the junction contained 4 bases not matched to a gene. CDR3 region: CASTGDRTYNEQFF. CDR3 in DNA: TGCGCCAGCACTGGGGACAGGACCTACAATGAGCAGTTCTTC.

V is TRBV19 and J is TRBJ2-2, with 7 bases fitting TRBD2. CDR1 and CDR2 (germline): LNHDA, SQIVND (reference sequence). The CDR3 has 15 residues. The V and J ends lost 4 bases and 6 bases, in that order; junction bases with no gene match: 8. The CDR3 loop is CASSTPRLASGELFF. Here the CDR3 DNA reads TGTGCCAGTAGTACCCCCCGACTAGCTTCCGGGGAGCTGTTTTTT.

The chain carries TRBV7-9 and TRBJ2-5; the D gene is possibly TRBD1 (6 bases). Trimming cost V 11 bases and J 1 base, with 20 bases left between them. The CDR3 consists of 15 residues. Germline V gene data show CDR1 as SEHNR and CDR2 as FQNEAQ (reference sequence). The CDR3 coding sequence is TGTGCCGGCCTCGAGGTGGGGGCCGTCCAAGAGACCCAGTACTTC. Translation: CAGLEVGAVQETQYF.